These T cell receptor beta chains were read from a single sample in a study of cytomegalovirus exposure and HLA in healthy donors. Data came from immunoSEQ multiplex PCR; TCRdb stores just in-frame clones and leaves some out. The sample has tens of thousands of clones; roughly 63% are singletons. Material: PBMCs. The receptors were gathered from a woman aged 50 to 60 in good health and CMV-seropositive. Both conserved end residues are trimmed from each CDR3.

j_gene: TRBJ1-5; v_gene: TRBV28; CDR3aa: ASSFSREAGNQPQH
j_gene: TRBJ2-3; v_gene: TRBV7-8; CDR3aa: ASSDGTSGGNTDTQY
j_gene: TRBJ2-2; v_gene: TRBV7-8; CDR3aa: ASSPQVANTGELF
j_gene: TRBJ1-4; v_gene: TRBV28; CDR3aa: ASTPPRGKLF
j_gene: TRBJ2-5; v_gene: TRBV30; CDR3aa: AWSVLGGETQY
j_gene: TRBJ2-3; v_gene: TRBV7-9; CDR3aa: ASSSGFTDTQY
j_gene: TRBJ1-1; v_gene: TRBV6-6; CDR3aa: ASSLAMNTEAF
j_gene: TRBJ1-5; v_gene: TRBV15; CDR3aa: ATSRDRLLNQPQH
j_gene: TRBJ2-1; v_gene: TRBV15; CDR3aa: ATSRDKEGEQF
j_gene: TRBJ1-2; v_gene: TRBV27; CDR3aa: ASRGGQGARYGYT
j_gene: TRBJ1-6; v_gene: TRBV7-3; CDR3aa: ASSLAGNSPLH
j_gene: TRBJ2-7; v_gene: TRBV6-6; CDR3aa: ASSPGGSSYEQY
j_gene: TRBJ2-3; v_gene: TRBV5-6; CDR3aa: ASSILLAGRTDTQY
j_gene: TRBJ2-1; v_gene: TRBV2; CDR3aa: ASSDYGGSYNEQF
j_gene: TRBJ2-7; v_gene: TRBV6-1; CDR3aa: ASARDRDYEQY
j_gene: TRBJ2-2; v_gene: TRBV5-1; CDR3aa: ASRETSGNTGELF
j_gene: TRBJ2-1; v_gene: TRBV18; CDR3aa: ASLRTGSSYNEQF
j_gene: TRBJ2-3; v_gene: TRBV7-2; CDR3aa: ASSVRQGRSDTQY
j_gene: TRBJ1-2; v_gene: TRBV27; CDR3aa: ASKGAETNYGYT
j_gene: TRBJ2-1; v_gene: TRBV5-6; CDR3aa: ASSWSRDEQF
j_gene: TRBJ1-4; v_gene: TRBV7-8; CDR3aa: ASSSRTGPISTNEKLF
j_gene: TRBJ2-2; v_gene: TRBV7-3; CDR3aa: ASSLTLRGGSGASSYTGELF
j_gene: TRBJ1-1; v_gene: TRBV5-1; CDR3aa: ASSLTTGVITEAF
j_gene: TRBJ1-1; v_gene: TRBV14; CDR3aa: ASSQDSVSQAF
j_gene: TRBJ1-2; v_gene: TRBV10-1; CDR3aa: ASSETTGSDGYT
j_gene: TRBJ1-2; v_gene: TRBV28; CDR3aa: ASSWGQGNDYGYT
j_gene: TRBJ1-2; v_gene: TRBV11-1; CDR3aa: ASSRTGQGANYGYT
j_gene: TRBJ2-3; v_gene: TRBV7-3; CDR3aa: ASSPGTSGVTDTQY
j_gene: TRBJ1-4; v_gene: TRBV9; CDR3aa: ASSVRGGNEKLF
j_gene: TRBJ2-7; v_gene: TRBV21-1; CDR3aa: ASSKAPAGPIYEQY
j_gene: TRBJ1-1; v_gene: TRBV7-3; CDR3aa: ASSLRGQGASRTEAF